This T cell receptor beta chain was captured by sequencing in a study of identical twins. TCRdb used MiXCR to reprocess the 5' RACE reads, holding one entry per CDR3 protein. Found here are hundreds of thousands of distinct CDR3 sequences, roughly 6.2% of them singletons; the top ten hold around 1.7%. V was clipped by 0 bases and J by 1 base; unmatched bases: 7. The CDR3 loop spans 17 amino acids. Germline V CDR1 and CDR2: SGHRS, YFSETQ. The sequencing sample was made of naive T cells sorted from blood. This TCR was sampled from a man younger than 35 in good health. The rearrangement links TRBV5-1 to TRBJ1-5; 7 positions match TRBD1. CDR3 DNA: TGCGCCAGCAGCTTGGGGACAGGACTACAGAGCAATCAGCCCCAGCATTTT. Its translation is CASSLGTGLQSNQPQHF.